This T cell receptor beta chain was found in a study of blood T cell repertoires in COVID-19 (TCRdb year 2020). A note on the overall study: Collaborator samples came from the United States, Italy and Spain and covered acute and convalescent phases of COVID-19. The prospective study material was composed of cDNA or gDNA derived from T cells, B-cell-depleted T cells, or PBMCs. Subjects who had been exposed to COVID-19, were actively infected with it, or had recovered from it provided the deeply sampled blood TCRbeta repertoires that made up the dataset. The repertoires were released in a freely available public database meant as a resource for research on the immune response to SARS-CoV-2. The samples were drawn from two sources: the first 160 participants of the ongoing ImmuneRACE study, and about 1,300 subjects contributed by 6 global collaborators. A de-identified subject ID, COVID-19 status, age in years and sex were almost always included in the sample metadata. HLA class I and class II types, where available, came from metadata supplied by the sample provider rather than from assay-based typing. The paper's findings and limits, for the study overall: The amount of clinical and demographic metadata varied by source and participant and was provided uncurated.

The immunoSEQ Assay, a bias-controlled multiplex PCR, was used to amplify TCRbeta CDR3 regions from genomic DNA. Processing in the source paper ran as follows. Within the assay, amplification of reference gene primers was used to estimate how many nucleated cells each sample contained. To quantify the absolute abundance of each unique TCRbeta CDR3 rearrangement, sequence reads were collapsed and filtered. For each sample, productive Simpson clonality was calculated as the square root of Simpson's diversity index across productive rearrangements. Entries here come from immuneACCESS through TCRdb and include only in-frame sequences with V and J called. Some clones fail to appear in such tables; in the studies checked, an unresolved V gene covers under half of the shortfall, and the cause of the remainder is unknown. V, J and clone size are those of that table, while D and trimming were read from the DNA. The table for this sample lists 90,000 to 150,000 clones; approximately 79% of them were counted only once. The ten biggest clones cover 2% to 3% of the sample.

Of note for this clone: No cognate antigen has been identified for it. No base quality information exists; no much larger clone differs at one position.

The CDR3 covers 15 residues, taking in both the cysteine and the phenylalanine. Only the CDR3 DNA stays, 45 bases, in frame from base 1. CDR1 and CDR2 (SGHDT, YYEEEE) derive from the germline V gene. V loses 4 bases of germline sequence and J loses 7 bases, and the interval between the two ends is 18 bases. Each collaborating institution followed its own protocols to collect whole blood in K2EDTA tubes. For TCRbeta analysis, collaborators shipped samples in one of three forms: frozen whole blood, isolated PBMCs, or DNA extracted from either of those sample types. Sequencing used peripheral blood. The chain couples TRBV5-6 to TRBJ2-1; the D gene is perhaps TRBD1, from 6 matching bases. This receptor was obtained from a man aged 50 to 59 with acute or convalescent COVID-19. The CDR3 protein: CASSLGTPFPNEQFF. The nucleotide sequence is given as TGTGCCAGCAGCCTCGGGACACCCTTTCCGAATGAGCAGTTCTTC.